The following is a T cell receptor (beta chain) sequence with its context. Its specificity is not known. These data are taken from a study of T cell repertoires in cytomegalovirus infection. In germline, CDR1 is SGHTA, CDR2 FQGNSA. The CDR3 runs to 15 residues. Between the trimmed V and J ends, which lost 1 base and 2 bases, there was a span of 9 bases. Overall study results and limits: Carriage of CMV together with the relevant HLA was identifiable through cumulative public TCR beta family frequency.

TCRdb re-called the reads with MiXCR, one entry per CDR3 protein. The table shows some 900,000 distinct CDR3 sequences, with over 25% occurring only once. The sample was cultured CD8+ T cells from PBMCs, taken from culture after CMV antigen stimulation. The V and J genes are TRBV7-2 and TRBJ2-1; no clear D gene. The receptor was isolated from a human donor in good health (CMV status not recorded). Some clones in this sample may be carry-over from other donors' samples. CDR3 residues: CASSLEVSPYNEQFF. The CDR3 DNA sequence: TGTGCCAGCAGCTTAGAAGTCTCCCCCTACAATGAGCAGTTCTTC.